These 19 T cell receptor beta chains originate from one sample sequenced in a study of T cell changes during pregnancy in multiple sclerosis. TCRdb keeps only in-frame clones here, not all; method: immunoSEQ multiplex PCR. This sample carries approximately 66,000 clones, 85% to 95% of them seen once, and the ten largest clones take around 2%. The sample in question was peripheral blood, obtained in the third trimester of pregnancy. Receptor source: a female donor in good health, enrolled as a control in a pregnancy study.

This clone was counted at least ten times. In the same sample, other DNA sequences code for this CDR3. The rearrangement uses TRBV28 and TRBJ2-7, with TRBD2 matching 10 bases. Germline V gene lookup returns CDR1 MDHEN and CDR2 SYDVKM. Germline trimming cut 3 bases from V and 6 bases from J; bases unmatched to any gene: 5. The CDR3 is 14 residues long. The CDR3 region has the DNA TGTGCCAGCAGTTTTGGTCTAGCGGGAGTCGAGCAGTACTTC. This gives the protein CASSFGLAGVEQYF.

This clone was recorded once. The chain combines TRBV27 with TRBJ2-1; TRBD2 agrees at 14 bases. The V segment lost 5 bases and the J segment 7 bases; nucleotides outside the gene matches: 4. The CDR3 loop spans 15 amino acids. Germline-derived CDR1 and CDR2 are MNHEY and SMNVEV (reference sequence). This chain's CDR3 is CASSAGTSGRNEQFF. CDR3 coding DNA: TGTGCCAGCAGTGCCGGGACTAGCGGGAGAAATGAGCAGTTCTTC.

This sequence joins TRBV5-1 and TRBJ2-3; TRBD2 matches at 8 bases. V was clipped by 4 bases and J by 3 bases; unmatched bases: 13. The CDR3 is made up of 17 amino acids. Germline CDR1 is SGHRS and CDR2 is YFSETQ. In nucleotides, the CDR3 is TGCGCCAGCAGCCCTGCCTTGACGGGAGGGCCTACAGATACGCAGTATTTT. Residues: CASSPALTGGPTDTQYF.

The rearrangement links TRBV5-4 to TRBJ2-7, with 7 bases identical to TRBD1. Trimming removed 4 bases from V and 1 base from J; junction bases left unmatched: 8. This CDR3 is 15 amino acids long. Germline CDR1 SGHNT, CDR2 YYREEE (reference sequence). The CDR3: CASSPYRGGSYEQYF. The CDR3 DNA sequence: TGTGCCAGCAGCCCGTACAGGGGCGGGTCCTACGAGCAGTACTTC.

The chain uses TRBV7-2 and TRBJ1-3; unclear D gene. The CDR3 is 12 amino acids. Trimming left V 6 bases short and J 7 bases short, with 10 bases between. Germline CDR1 and CDR2: SGHTA and FQGNSA. CDR3 region: CASSQVVNTIYF. The DNA of the CDR3 is TGTGCCAGCAGTCAGGTGGTGAACACCATATATTTT.

V is TRBV7-3 and J is TRBJ2-7; possible D gene TRBD2, 6 bases. V lost 3 bases, J lost 5 bases, and 11 bases lay in between. CDR3 size: 13 residues. CDR1 is SGHTA and CDR2 is FQGTGA in the germline V gene. The CDR3 is CASSLGGEDEQYF. In nucleotides, the CDR3 is TGTGCCAGCAGCTTGGGCGGGGAGGACGAGCAGTACTTC.

The J gene is TRBJ2-5, the V gene TRBV29-1, with D possibly TRBD2 on 6 matching bases. TRBJ2-7 matches the DNA end more closely, so the J call is doubtful. This CDR3 is 17 amino acids long. Germline loops: CDR1 SQVTM, CDR2 ANQGSEA. CDR3 coding DNA: TGCAGCTCAATAGCGCTCCGACTAGTCTGGGCGAGCCACGAGCAGTACTTC. Protein sequence: CSSIALRLVWASHEQYF.

This clone was counted a single time. The J gene is TRBJ2-7, the V gene TRBV19; TRBD1 is a possible D gene (7 bases). V was cut by 1 base and J by 3 bases, with 13 bases left in between. The CDR3 spans 15 residues. Per the germline V gene, CDR1 is LNHDA and CDR2 is SQIVND (reference sequence). CDR3: CASSIVGGQFYEQYF. The CDR3 DNA reads as TGTGCCAGTAGTATAGTGGGGGGACAGTTCTACGAGCAGTACTTC.

The J gene is TRBJ2-1, the V gene TRBV11-2; 12 nucleotides match TRBD2. The V gene end was trimmed by 5 bases and the J gene end by 7 bases; junction bases not matched to a gene: 6. CDR3 length: 15 amino acids. Germline lookup yields CDR1 SGHAT and CDR2 FQNNGV. The CDR3 reads CASSPGLAGGNEQFF. DNA for the CDR3: TGTGCCAGCAGCCCGGGCCTAGCGGGAGGGAATGAGCAGTTCTTC.

This clone was recorded a few times. The chain recombines TRBV6-1 with TRBJ2-7, with TRBD2 matching 8 bases. V lost 4 bases and J lost 2; bases outside the gene matches: 4. This CDR3 spans 14 amino acids. Looked up from germline, CDR1 is MNHNS and CDR2 is SASEGT. The CDR3 sequence: CASSGAGEAYEQYF. The CDR3, as DNA: TGTGCCAGCAGTGGAGCGGGAGAGGCCTACGAGCAGTACTTC.

The chain uses TRBV28 and TRBJ1-1; a weak D match, TRBD1 (5 bases). V was pared by 7 bases and J by 4 bases, with 16 bases between. The CDR3 length is 14 residues. The germline V gene encodes CDR1 MDHEN and CDR2 SYDVKM. CDR3 DNA sequence: TGTGCCAGCACCGACCAGGGAAAAGGCACTGAAGCTTTCTTT. The encoded protein is CASTDQGKGTEAFF. Combining the CDR3 with reference TRBV28 and TRBJ1-1 gives the whole variable domain DVKVTQSSRYLVKRTGEKVFLECVQDMDHENMFWYRQDPGLGLRLIYFSYDVKMKEKGDIPEGYSVSREKKERFSLILESASTNQTSMYLCASTDQGKGTEAFFGQGTRLTVV.

V is TRBV19 and J is TRBJ1-5, with TRBD1 matching 9 bases. V trimming: 3 bases; J trimming: 4 bases; junction bases outside the gene matches: 4. The CDR3 totals 15 residues. CDR1 and CDR2 (germline): LNHDA, SQIVND (reference sequence). CDR3: CASSIFGTGNQPQHF. The CDR3 DNA is TGTGCCAGTAGTATCTTCGGGACAGGGAATCAGCCCCAGCATTTT.

V and J are TRBV28 and TRBJ2-2; 7 positions match TRBD1. CDR3 length equals 16 residues. From germline, CDR1 is MDHEN and CDR2 SYDVKM. Trimming at V came to 7 bases and at J to 8 bases, leaving 16 bases not matched to a gene. The CDR3 loop reads CASTQARGGGFGELFF. The CDR3 DNA reads as TGTGCCAGCACTCAAGCCCGAGGGGGCGGTTTTGGGGAGCTGTTTTTT.

The chain uses TRBV5-6 and TRBJ1-6; TRBD1 aligns across 8 bases. The CDR3 length is 15 residues. V lost 4 bases to trimming and J lost 6 bases; unmatched junction nucleotides: 6. Germline loops: CDR1 SGHDT, CDR2 YYEEEE. CDR3 sequence: CASSGLGQVNSPLHF. The CDR3 DNA reads TGTGCCAGCAGCGGCCTGGGACAGGTTAATTCACCCCTCCACTTT. Full variable domain (rest looked up from reference TRBV5-6 and TRBJ1-6): DAGVTQSPTHLIKTRGQQVTLRCSPKSGHDTVSWYQQALGQGPQFIFQYYEEEERQRGNFPDRFSGHQFPNYSSELNVNALLLGDSALYLCASSGLGQVNSPLHFGNGTRLTVT.

J is TRBJ1-4 and V is TRBV6-6; no clear D. CDR3 length: 15 amino acids. CDR1 and CDR2 from the germline V gene are MNHNY and SVGAGI (reference sequence). The V gene lost 0 bases and the J gene lost 7 bases, with 12 bases spanning the gap. For the CDR3, the DNA is TGTGCCAGCAGTTACTCAGAGACATATGGTGAAAAACTGTTTTTT. Translation: CASSYSETYGEKLFF.

This clone has just a few counts. The chain employs TRBV6-1 and TRBJ1-1; 7 positions match TRBD1. V was clipped by 0 bases and J by 5 bases; unmatched bases: 6. There are 15 residues in the CDR3. The germline V gene has CDR1 MNHNS and CDR2 SASEGT. The CDR3 bases are TGTGCCAGCAGTGAAGCCGAGGGGGCAGGTACTGAAGCTTTCTTT. As protein: CASSEAEGAGTEAFF.

The chain recombines TRBV29-1 with TRBJ2-7; 7 nucleotides match TRBD1. The CDR3 has 14 residues. V lost 1 base and J lost 4; bases outside the gene matches: 7. Germline CDR1 SQVTM, CDR2 ANQGSEA. The CDR3, as DNA: TGCAGCGTTGAAGGTGGGGCAGGGGGATACGAGCAGTACTTC. It translates to CSVEGGAGGYEQYF.

The chain is built from TRBV19 and TRBJ1-3; tentative D call: TRBD1 (5 bases). The V gene's germline CDR1 is LNHDA and CDR2 SQIVND (reference sequence). Trimming took off 5 bases at V and 0 bases at J, with 8 bases between the two ends. CDR3 length: 14 amino acids. The CDR3: CASSETVSGNTIYF. The CDR3 DNA reads as TGTGCCAGTAGTGAGACAGTCTCTGGAAACACCATATATTTT.

The J gene is TRBJ1-4, the V gene TRBV7-9; TRBD1 agrees at 10 bases. Trimming cost V 3 bases and J 8 bases; bases outside gene matches: 12. Germline-derived CDR1 and CDR2 are SEHNR and FQNEAQ (reference sequence). This CDR3 has 17 residues. In nucleotides, the CDR3 is TGTGCCAGCAGCTTCGTGAGCAGGACAGGGGGACGGGAAAAACTGTTTTTT. Residues: CASSFVSRTGGREKLFF.